The entry below gives a single T cell receptor (beta chain) sequence along with its context. The target antigen is unknown. The data were taken from a study of CXCR3-negative and CXCR3-positive naive CD8 T cells. Germline V gene data show CDR1 as SQVTM and CDR2 as ANQGSEA. This CDR3 is 15 amino acids long. Findings and limits, study-wide: Cryopreservation partially decreased CXCR3 expression, and most assays used fresh PBMCs. Both naive subsets, CXCR3-negative and CXCR3-positive, displayed similar TRBV-TRBJ usage, unlike memory cells.

The TRB libraries of cDNA were built by UMI-labeled 5' RACE. No DNA is given; TCRdb re-called the 5' RACE reads and lists each CDR3 protein once. Its clone listing holds several thousand distinct CDR3 sequences. The rearrangement uses TRBV29-1 and TRBJ2-3; TCRdb proposes TRBD1, but this gene call is untestable without DNA. Sequenced: naive CXCR3- CD8+ T cells from blood. This sample's subset: CD45RO-CCR7+CD27+CD95- naive CD8+ T cells lacking CXCR3 (TNR3-). This clonotype was obtained from a human donor in good health. Some clones in this sample may be carry-over from other donors' samples. This CDR3 reads CSVEGGHPRTDTQYF.